This passage covers 15 T cell receptor beta chains from one sample sequenced in a study of blood T cell repertoires in COVID-19. TCRdb's copy holds only in-frame clones and misses some; the assay was immunoSEQ multiplex PCR. Seen here are over 100,000 clones, 80% to 90% observed once, and the top ten hold roughly 14%. Input material: peripheral blood. These TCRs come from a man aged 45-65 years with acute or convalescent COVID-19.

The J gene is TRBJ2-6, the V gene TRBV11-2; 8 bases are a match to TRBD1. Trimming cost V 3 bases and J 0 bases; bases outside gene matches: 10. Looked up from germline, CDR1 is SGHAT and CDR2 is FQNNGV. The CDR3 runs 19 residues. The CDR3 loop is CASSFRLGTGDSGANVLTF. The CDR3 nucleotides are TGTGCCAGCAGCTTTAGATTGGGGACAGGAGACTCTGGGGCCAACGTCCTGACTTTC.

This chain joins TRBV30 and TRBJ2-2, with TRBD1 identical over 7 bases. J gave up 6 bases and V 5 bases, and 9 bases lay outside the gene matches. The CDR3 totals 14 residues. Germline V CDR1 and CDR2: GTSNPN, SVGIG (reference sequence). Here the CDR3 reads CAWGTEIDAGELFF. Written as DNA, the CDR3 is TGTGCCTGGGGGACAGAGATAGACGCCGGGGAGCTGTTTTTT. Full variable domain (missing parts from reference TRBV30 and TRBJ2-2): SQTIHQWPATLVQPVGSPLSLECTVEGTSNPNLYWYRQAAGRGLQLLFYSVGIGQISSEVPQNLSASRPQDRQFILSSKKLLLSDSGFYLCAWGTEIDAGELFFGEGSRLTVL.

This sequence joins TRBV5-6 and TRBJ1-2; TRBD1 aligns across 7 bases. V lost 4 bases, J lost 7 bases, and 10 bases stayed unmatched. The CDR3 has 14 amino acids. Germline CDR1 is SGHDT and CDR2 is YYEEEE. In DNA form, the CDR3 reads TGTGCCAGCAGCCCCCAGACAGGGCAGAGTGGCTACACCTTC. Translating gives CASSPQTGQSGYTF. The whole variable domain, remainder taken from reference TRBV5-6 and TRBJ1-2, is DAGVTQSPTHLIKTRGQQVTLRCSPKSGHDTVSWYQQALGQGPQFIFQYYEEEERQRGNFPDRFSGHQFPNYSSELNVNALLLGDSALYLCASSPQTGQSGYTFGSGTRLTVV.

This clone was seen only a few times. The chain couples TRBV5-6 to TRBJ1-2; D gene uncertain. CDR3 length: 11 residues. The germline gives CDR1 SGHDT, CDR2 YYEEEE. Trimming shortened V by 4 bases and J by 2 bases, and 3 bases separated the two germline ends. The CDR3 is CASSLNYGYTF. CDR3 nucleotide sequence: TGTGCCAGCAGCCTAAACTATGGCTACACCTTC.

CDR3 DNA: TGTGCCAGCAGTATACTAGCGGGGCCCTACAATGAGCAGTTCTTC. It translates to CASSILAGPYNEQFF. The chain links TRBV27 to TRBJ2-1, with 10 bases lining up with TRBD2. The germline V gene has CDR1 MNHEY and CDR2 SMNVEV (reference sequence). Unmatched junction bases numbered 3, after V lost 5 bases and J lost 2 bases. CDR3 length: 15 amino acids.

The chain has TRBV7-9 and TRBJ1-1; D gene unclear. Germline CDR1 is SEHNR and CDR2 is FQNEAQ (reference sequence). The CDR3 is made up of 13 amino acids. V was trimmed by 5 bases and J by 6 bases, leaving 13 bases between them. The CDR3 reads CASSPGGFAEAFF. CDR3 nucleotides: TGTGCCAGCAGCCCGGGCGGGTTCGCTGAAGCTTTCTTT.

The chain couples TRBV5-1 to TRBJ2-3; TRBD2 might be the D (6 bases). Trimming cost V 4 bases and J 3 bases, with 18 bases left between them. CDR1 SGHRS and CDR2 YFSETQ come from the germline V gene. There are 16 residues in the CDR3. The CDR3 region has the DNA TGCGCCAGCAGCCGTGGACTAACCTTGCGGACAGATACGCAGTATTTT. It is translated as CASSRGLTLRTDTQYF. The full variable domain, its missing parts supplied by reference TRBV5-1 and TRBJ2-3, is KAGVTQTPRYLIKTRGQQVTLSCSPISGHRSVSWYQQTPGQGLQFLFEYFSETQRNKGNFPGRFSGRQFSNSRSEMNVSTLELGDSALYLCASSRGLTLRTDTQYFGPGTRLTVL.

This clone was observed a few times. The J gene is TRBJ2-3, the V gene TRBV5-1; D is ambiguous. Germline V CDR1 and CDR2: SGHRS, YFSETQ. The ends were cut back, 0 bases at V and 0 bases at J, with 14 bases in the middle. This CDR3 is built from 17 residues. CDR3 sequence: CASSLVVLSTSTDTQYF. CDR3 bases: TGCGCCAGCAGCTTGGTTGTACTTTCTACGAGCACAGATACGCAGTATTTT.

This clone was counted only a few times. The V gene is TRBV3-1 (or the pseudogene TRBV3-2), the J gene TRBJ2-7; D is possibly TRBD2 (6 bases). The V gene lost 1 base and the J gene lost 2 bases, with 12 bases spanning the gap. This CDR3 has 15 residues. Germline CDR1 LGHDT, CDR2 YNNKEL (reference sequence). Written as DNA, the CDR3 is TGTGCCAGCAGCCAAGGACTAGACCTACCCTACGAGCAGTACTTC. It translates to CASSQGLDLPYEQYF.

DNA of the CDR3: TGTGCCAGCAGCTTAACAGGGGTTAGCACAGATACGCAGTATTTT. Translated: CASSLTGVSTDTQYF. The chain recombines TRBV7-2 with TRBJ2-3; 7 nucleotides line up with TRBD1. J gave up 0 bases and V 2 bases, and 2 bases lay outside the gene matches. Germline V gene data show CDR1 as SGHTA and CDR2 as FQGNSA. The CDR3 runs to 15 residues.

This clone came up a few times. The chain couples TRBV2 to TRBJ2-1, with TRBD2 matching over 10 bases. The CDR3 extends over 14 amino acids. V lost 6 bases to trimming and J lost 2 bases; unmatched junction nucleotides: 1. Germline CDR1 is SNHLY and CDR2 is FYNNEI. The CDR3 here is CASRLAGAYNEQFF. Written as DNA, the CDR3 is TGTGCCAGCAGGCTAGCGGGAGCCTACAATGAGCAGTTCTTC.

The J gene is TRBJ2-1, the V gene TRBV12-3 or TRBV12-4; possibly TRBD1 for D (6 bases). Trimming pared 6 bases from V and 7 bases from J, leaving 13 bases between. This CDR3 is built from 13 residues. The CDR3 loop reads CASRWGQTNEQFF. The CDR3 coding sequence is TGTGCCAGCAGATGGGGGCAAACAAATGAGCAGTTCTTC.

The V call is TRBV5-1, the J call TRBJ2-3, with 8 bases fitting TRBD1. CDR1 and CDR2 (germline): SGHRS, YFSETQ. This CDR3 contains 14 residues. The V and J ends lost 6 bases and 4 bases, in that order; junction bases with no gene match: 7. Here the CDR3 reads CASIGTGGPDTQYF. CDR3 DNA: TGCGCCAGCATAGGAACAGGGGGACCAGATACGCAGTATTTT.

The gene calls are TRBV11-2 and TRBJ1-6; a weak D match, TRBD1 (5 bases). This CDR3 region has 14 residues. Germline V CDR1 and CDR2: SGHAT, FQNNGV. Between the trimmed V and J ends, which lost 1 base and 9 bases, there was a span of 10 bases. This CDR3 reads CASSLVVGGSPLHF. CDR3 nucleotides: TGTGCCAGCAGCTTAGTTGTCGGGGGTTCACCCCTCCACTTT.

The V and J genes are TRBV27 and TRBJ1-2; possible D gene TRBD1, 6 bases. V was cut by 4 bases and J by 4 bases, with 13 bases left in between. Germline values: CDR1 MNHEY, CDR2 SMNVEV (reference sequence). The CDR3 has 14 residues. The DNA of the CDR3 is TGTGCCAGCAGTTCGGTCGGCAGGGGCTATGGCTACACCTTC. Residues: CASSSVGRGYGYTF.